This TCR beta chain was sequenced for a study of cytomegalovirus exposure and HLA in healthy donors. As for the study in general: The same platform as the roughly 700 first-cohort repertoires was used for the 120 validation repertoires, a later analysis reported.

Measured with immunoSEQ multiplex PCR; TCRdb has only the in-frame clones, and not every one. This sample has over 200,000 clones, with 70% to 90% found just once. Notes on the study in general: For cytomegalovirus status, the classifier reportedly gave diagnoses with high specificity and sensitivity. The tendency of first-cohort TCR clusters to co-occur in the 90 to 150 validation repertoires was the finding of a later analysis. Most TCRs appeared rarely, but some public TCRs recurred in many donors.

CDR1 and CDR2 (germline): MNHNS, SASEGT. The CDR3 is made up of 15 amino acids. V trimming: 2 bases; J trimming: 7 bases; junction bases outside the gene matches: 7. This clone was seen only once. Its antigen remains unidentified. The material sequenced was PBMCs. This clonotype was obtained from a woman younger than 35 in good health and CMV-seronegative. The rearrangement uses TRBV6-1 and TRBJ2-2; 7 bases line up with TRBD2. DNA for the CDR3: TGTGCCAGCAGTGAATTCAGGCGGGAGCTCGGGGAGCTGTTTTTT. Translating gives CASSEFRRELGELFF.